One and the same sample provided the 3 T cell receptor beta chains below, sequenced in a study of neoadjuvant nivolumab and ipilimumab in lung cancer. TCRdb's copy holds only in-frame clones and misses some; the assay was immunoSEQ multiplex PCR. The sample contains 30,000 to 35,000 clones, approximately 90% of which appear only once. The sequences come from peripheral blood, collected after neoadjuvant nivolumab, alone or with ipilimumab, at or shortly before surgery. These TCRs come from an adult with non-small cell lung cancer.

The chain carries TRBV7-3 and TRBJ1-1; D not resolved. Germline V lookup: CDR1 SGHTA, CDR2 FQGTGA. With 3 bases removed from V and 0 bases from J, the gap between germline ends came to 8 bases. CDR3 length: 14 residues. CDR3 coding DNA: TGTGCCAGCAGCTTGGTCGCGATGAACACTGAAGCTTTCTTT. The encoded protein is CASSLVAMNTEAFF.

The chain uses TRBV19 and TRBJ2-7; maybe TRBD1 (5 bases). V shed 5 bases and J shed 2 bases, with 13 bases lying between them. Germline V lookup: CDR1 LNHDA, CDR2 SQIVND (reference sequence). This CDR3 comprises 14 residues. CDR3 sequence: CASSLGQGPYEQYF. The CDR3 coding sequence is TGTGCCAGTAGTCTCGGGCAGGGTCCCTACGAGCAGTACTTC.

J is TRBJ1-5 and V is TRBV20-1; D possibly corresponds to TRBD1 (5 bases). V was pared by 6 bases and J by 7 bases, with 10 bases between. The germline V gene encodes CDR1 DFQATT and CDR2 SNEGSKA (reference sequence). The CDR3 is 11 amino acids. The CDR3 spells CSAGWGQPQHF. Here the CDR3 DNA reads TGCAGTGCCGGCTGGGGGCAGCCCCAGCATTTT.